The T cell receptor beta chain under discussion was sequenced for a study of tumor-infiltrating lymphocytes in primary liver carcinoma. Study-wide background: Patients comprised men and women whose ages fell between 30 and 69 years. Study-wide results and limits: Tumors and blood were compared for top-250-clone fraction, and tumors had the significantly higher value (p = 0.039).

Unsorted bulk tissue of roughly 17-33 mg yielded co-extracted RNA and DNA. On this clonotype itself: Its antigen is unknown.

Starting material of 400 to 600 ng total RNA yielded TCR beta cDNA via a constant-region primer. Sequencing libraries for TCR beta derived from three nested multiplex PCR rounds that used slightly modified ARM-PCR. In TCRdb, the multiplex PCR reads were re-called with MiXCR into one record per CDR3 protein. The top ten clones hold roughly 12% of a sample with 100,000 or so distinct CDR3 sequences, around 66% of them seen once. Material: liver tumor tissue from sampling region 2. Described subset: tumor region T2, inferior pole. The origin of this receptor is a woman aged 55-69 years with primary liver carcinoma and hepatitis B virus infection.

The CDR3 region is CSGKQGSSYNEQFF. In nucleotides, the CDR3 is TGCAGTGGCAAGCAGGGCAGCTCCTACAATGAGCAGTTCTTC. The chain joins TRBV29-1 to TRBJ2-1; a weak D match, TRBD1 (5 bases). The V gene's germline CDR1 is SQVTM and CDR2 ANQGSEA. This CDR3 region has 14 residues.